The sequence of this T cell receptor (beta chain) was determined in a study of response to subunit inactivated influenza vaccine. The CDR3 spans 12 residues. The V and J ends lost 4 bases and 15 bases respectively, with 17 bases between them. Germline V gives CDR1 MDHEN, CDR2 SYDVKM. TCRdb reanalysed the RT-PCR reads using MiXCR and keeps one entry per CDR3 protein. The sample lists around 600,000 distinct CDR3 sequences, about 11% occurring once. This clonotype was seen ten or more times. The same data also contributed to another study, on T cells expressing NK-cell markers. That report adds: TCR beta cDNA was made by 5'RACE template switching with UMIs. Seven HCMV-seropositive donors and one seronegative donor made up the eight sequenced donors. CD8+ T cells in over 5 donors included dominant NKG2C+ clonotypes at roughly 1.0-7.5%. Once again these clonotypes came out on top in the CD3+CD56-NKG2C+ fraction of a few donors.

The sample was PBMCs from blood, taken on the day of vaccination. The receptor was derived from a man in his forties or fifties who received an inactivated influenza vaccine. The chain links TRBV28 to TRBJ2-3; D call uncertain. The DNA for the CDR3 is TGTGCCAGCAGTTCCCCCCTTTTGGACCTATATTTT. Its protein is CASSSPLLDLYF.